The rows below give T cell receptor beta chains drawn from one sample of a study of blood T cells in healthy people across ages. TCRdb reprocessed the 5' RACE reads with MiXCR, giving one entry per CDR3 protein. The sample comprises about 680,000 distinct CDR3 sequences, 49% of which are singletons, and 30% to 35% rests with the top ten. Sequencing was done on a sample of blood. These receptors were taken from a woman between 55 and 75 years old in good health. CDR3s include the opening cysteine and the closing phenylalanine or tryptophan. The D gene is left open where the match is weak.

j_call d_call v_call cdr3_aa
TRBJ2-2 TRBD2 TRBV9 CASSTSGRPWTGELFF
TRBJ2-1 TRBD2 TRBV29-1 CSVVPREEQFF
TRBJ1-6 TRBD1 TRBV7-2 CASIGIPGQDFFDSPLHF
TRBJ1-4 NA TRBV27 CASSSIYSRTATNEKLFF
TRBJ2-1 TRBD1 TRBV5-6 CASSPEPGQGREFF
TRBJ1-1 NA TRBV5-1 CASGFALDTEAFF
TRBJ2-7 TRBD2 TRBV10-3 CALGRETEQYF
TRBJ2-1 NA TRBV20-1 CSARVLGQMDREQFF
TRBJ1-2 NA TRBV29-1 CSVGVVGGYTF
TRBJ1-2 TRBD1 TRBV20-1 CSAGDRDYGYTF
TRBJ1-5 NA TRBV20-1 CSARSAGDNQPQHF
TRBJ2-1 NA TRBV20-1 CSARDFGRTGNEQFF
TRBJ2-5 TRBD1 TRBV20-1 CSARGPRGLGETQYF
TRBJ1-2 TRBD1 TRBV28 CASSPTPGQGDGYTF
TRBJ2-1 TRBD2 TRBV12-3/TRBV12-4 CASIGGGVRNNEQFF
TRBJ1-5 TRBD1 TRBV18 CASSPPGTGKARGNQPQHF
TRBJ2-3 TRBD2 TRBV6-2/TRBV6-3 CASSYLSGSTSSDTQYF
TRBJ2-5 NA TRBV4-2 CASSQAELRETQYF
TRBJ2-6 NA TRBV4-2 CASSQKVGSVSSGANVLTF
TRBJ1-6 NA TRBV12-3/TRBV12-4 CASSLGGRGNSPLHF
TRBJ1-2 TRBD1 TRBV11-2 CASSIQGTVGYGYTF
TRBJ2-3 TRBD2 TRBV28 CASSLWASGRRTDTQYF
TRBJ2-7 TRBD2 TRBV20-1 CSARTSGARREQYF
TRBJ2-4 NA TRBV7-2 CASSLGETVEIQYF
TRBJ1-4 NA TRBV2 CASSGGKGREKLFF
TRBJ1-2 NA TRBV4-2 CASSQEPSTNLYGYTF
TRBJ2-5 NA TRBV10-3 CAINLVPGSKETQYF
TRBJ1-5 NA TRBV20-1 CSARLPVVSNQPQHF
TRBJ2-7 NA TRBV29-1 CSAYSYNEQYF
TRBJ2-7 TRBD1 TRBV5-1 CASSSSGQGNEQYF
TRBJ1-2 NA TRBV7-9 CASSGSAQGFGGYTF
TRBJ2-1 TRBD2 TRBV4-3 CASSQDRASGRGEQFF
TRBJ2-3 NA TRBV11-2 CASSLDHGLYTDTQYF
TRBJ1-3 TRBD1 TRBV12-3/TRBV12-4 CASTYRDRGNTIYF
TRBJ2-5 TRBD2 TRBV7-2 CASSPQRDLQETQYF
TRBJ1-1 NA TRBV20-1 CSASIQRNTEAFF
NA NA TRBV25-1 CASTGSTHNEQYF
TRBJ1-5 NA TRBV2 CASTGEGINQPQHF
TRBJ2-3 NA TRBV2 CASSDRSSTDTQYF
TRBJ2-5 NA TRBV11-2 CASSSPGQRIPQTQYF
TRBJ2-2 TRBD1 TRBV11-1 CASSRHRGRDTGELFF
TRBJ2-3 TRBD2 TRBV20-1 CSALAGGDTQYF
TRBJ2-1 TRBD2 TRBV20-1 CSARAGGLAGGRAYNEQFF
TRBJ2-1 NA TRBV4-2 CASSQALKGAPYEQFF
TRBJ2-1 NA TRBV20-1 CSASPENEQFF
TRBJ2-1 NA TRBV5-5 CASSSGDPRGEQFF
TRBJ2-7 NA TRBV7-8 CASSLGVPTVSYEQYF
NA NA TRBV20-1 CSARDLRQVDYEQYF
TRBJ2-5 NA TRBV7-9 CASSPTGTGGETQYF
TRBJ1-1 NA TRBV6-4 CASSLEKYTEAFF
TRBJ2-5 NA TRBV10-3 CAISEQGPETQYF
TRBJ2-5 NA TRBV29-1 CSVGLRGAQYF
TRBJ2-3 TRBD1 TRBV12-3/TRBV12-4 CASSPTGTGGTDTQYF
TRBJ2-1 NA TRBV20-1 CSARGLDIPSGETQFF
NA NA TRBV20-1 CSASRSGGTTKTQYF
TRBJ2-7 NA TRBV7-8 CACSLGIGDAYEQYF
TRBJ2-3 NA TRBV5-1 CASSYGQRPDTQYF
TRBJ2-1 TRBD2 TRBV20-1 CSARSSGRGAEQFF
TRBJ2-1 TRBD1 TRBV25-1 CASSEFVTGGAETQFF